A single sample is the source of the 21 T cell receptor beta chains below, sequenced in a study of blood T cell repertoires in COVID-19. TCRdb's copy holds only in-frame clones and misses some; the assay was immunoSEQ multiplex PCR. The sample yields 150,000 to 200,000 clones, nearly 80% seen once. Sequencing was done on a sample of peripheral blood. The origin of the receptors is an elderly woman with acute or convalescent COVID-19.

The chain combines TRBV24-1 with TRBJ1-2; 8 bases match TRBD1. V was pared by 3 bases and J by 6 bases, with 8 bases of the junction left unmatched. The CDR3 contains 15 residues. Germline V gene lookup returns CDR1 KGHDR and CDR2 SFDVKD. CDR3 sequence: CATSDPRDRWDGYTF. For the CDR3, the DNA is TGTGCCACCAGTGATCCTCGGGACAGGTGGGATGGCTACACCTTC.

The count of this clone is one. The CDR3 coding sequence is TGTGCCAGTAGTTACAGGGTAGGGACAGATACGCAGTATTTT. It encodes CASSYRVGTDTQYF. The chain recombines TRBV19 with TRBJ2-3; D may be TRBD1 (6 bases). V gave up 5 bases and J gave up 3 bases, with 12 bases separating them. CDR3 length equals 14 residues. CDR1 and CDR2 (germline): LNHDA, SQIVND (reference sequence).

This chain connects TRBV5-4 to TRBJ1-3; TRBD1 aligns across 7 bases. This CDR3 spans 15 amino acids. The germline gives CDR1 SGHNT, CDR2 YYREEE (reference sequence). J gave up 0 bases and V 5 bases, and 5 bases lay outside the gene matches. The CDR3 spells CASRKGTDSGNTIYF. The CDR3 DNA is TGTGCCAGCAGAAAAGGGACAGACTCTGGAAACACCATATATTTT.

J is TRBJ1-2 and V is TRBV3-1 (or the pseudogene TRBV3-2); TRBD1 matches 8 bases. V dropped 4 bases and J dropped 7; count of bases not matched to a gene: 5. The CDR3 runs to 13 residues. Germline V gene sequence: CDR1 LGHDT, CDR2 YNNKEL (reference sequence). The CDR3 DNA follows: TGTGCCAGCAGCCCGAGACAGGGGTCTGGCTACACCTTC. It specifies CASSPRQGSGYTF.

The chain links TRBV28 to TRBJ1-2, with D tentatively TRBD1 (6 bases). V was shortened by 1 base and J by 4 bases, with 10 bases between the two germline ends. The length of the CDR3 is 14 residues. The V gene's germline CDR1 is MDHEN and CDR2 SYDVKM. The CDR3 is CASSLFDRTYGYTF. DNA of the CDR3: TGTGCCAGCAGTTTATTCGACAGGACCTATGGCTACACCTTC.

The DNA of the CDR3 is TGTGCCAGCAGTTGGGACAGGGGCGCCTACGAGCAGTACTTC. It translates to CASSWDRGAYEQYF. V usage is TRBV27 and J usage is TRBJ2-7, with 10 bases matching TRBD1. This CDR3 has 14 amino acids. J gave up 2 bases and V 4 bases, and 2 bases lay outside the gene matches. CDR1 is MNHEY and CDR2 is SMNVEV in the germline V gene (reference sequence).

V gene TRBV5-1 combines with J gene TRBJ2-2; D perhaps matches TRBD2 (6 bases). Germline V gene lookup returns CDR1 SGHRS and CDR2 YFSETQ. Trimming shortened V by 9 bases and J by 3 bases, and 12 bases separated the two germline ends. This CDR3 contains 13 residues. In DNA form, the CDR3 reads TGCGCCACCCGCCCGGGGGACACCGGGGAGCTGTTTTTT. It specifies CATRPGDTGELFF. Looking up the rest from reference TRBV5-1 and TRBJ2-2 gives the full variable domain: KAGVTQTPRYLIKTRGQQVTLSCSPISGHRSVSWYQQTPGQGLQFLFEYFSETQRNKGNFPGRFSGRQFSNSRSEMNVSTLELGDSALYLCATRPGDTGELFFGEGSRLTVL.

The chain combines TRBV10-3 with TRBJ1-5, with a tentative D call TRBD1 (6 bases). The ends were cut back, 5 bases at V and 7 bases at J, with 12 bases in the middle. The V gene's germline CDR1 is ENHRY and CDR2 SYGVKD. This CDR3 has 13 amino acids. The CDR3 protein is CAISLQGGQPQHF. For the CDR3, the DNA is TGTGCCATCAGTTTACAGGGCGGCCAGCCCCAGCATTTT.

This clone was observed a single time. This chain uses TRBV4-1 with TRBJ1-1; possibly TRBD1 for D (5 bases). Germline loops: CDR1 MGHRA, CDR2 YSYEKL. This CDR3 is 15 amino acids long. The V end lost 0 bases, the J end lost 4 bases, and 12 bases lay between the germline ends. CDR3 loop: CASSQDVWGGTEAFF. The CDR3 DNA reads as TGCGCCAGCAGCCAAGACGTCTGGGGGGGCACTGAAGCTTTCTTT.

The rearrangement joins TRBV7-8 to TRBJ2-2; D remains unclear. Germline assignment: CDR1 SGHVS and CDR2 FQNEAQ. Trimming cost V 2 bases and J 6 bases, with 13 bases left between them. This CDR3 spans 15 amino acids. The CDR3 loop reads CASSLRGGEAGELFF. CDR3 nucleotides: TGTGCCAGCAGCTTACGCGGCGGAGAGGCCGGGGAGCTGTTTTTT.

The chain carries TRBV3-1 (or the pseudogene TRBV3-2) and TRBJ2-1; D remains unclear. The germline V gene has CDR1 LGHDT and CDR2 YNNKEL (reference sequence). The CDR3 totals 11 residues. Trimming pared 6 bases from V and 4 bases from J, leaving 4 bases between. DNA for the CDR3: TGTGCCAGCAGGTCATACAATGAGCAGTTCTTC. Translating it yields CASRSYNEQFF.

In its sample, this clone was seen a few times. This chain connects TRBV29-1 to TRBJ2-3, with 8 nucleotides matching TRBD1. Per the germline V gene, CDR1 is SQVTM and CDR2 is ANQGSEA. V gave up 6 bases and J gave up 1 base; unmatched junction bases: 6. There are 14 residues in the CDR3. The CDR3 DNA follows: TGCAGCGTCGGACAGGGAGAGGGCACAGATACGCAGTATTTT. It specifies CSVGQGEGTDTQYF.

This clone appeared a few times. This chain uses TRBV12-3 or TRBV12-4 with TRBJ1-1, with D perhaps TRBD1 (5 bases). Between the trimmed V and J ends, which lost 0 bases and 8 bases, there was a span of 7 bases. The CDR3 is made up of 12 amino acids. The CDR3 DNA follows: TGTGCCAGCAGTTTAGCAAAGGGGGAAGCTTTCTTT. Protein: CASSLAKGEAFF.

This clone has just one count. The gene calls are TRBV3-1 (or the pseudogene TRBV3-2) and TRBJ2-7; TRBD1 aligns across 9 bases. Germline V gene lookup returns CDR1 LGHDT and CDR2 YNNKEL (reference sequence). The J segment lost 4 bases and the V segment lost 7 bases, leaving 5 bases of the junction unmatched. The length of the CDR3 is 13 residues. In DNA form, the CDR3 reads TGTGCCAGCACCTGGGACAGGGAATACGAGCAGTACTTC. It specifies CASTWDREYEQYF.

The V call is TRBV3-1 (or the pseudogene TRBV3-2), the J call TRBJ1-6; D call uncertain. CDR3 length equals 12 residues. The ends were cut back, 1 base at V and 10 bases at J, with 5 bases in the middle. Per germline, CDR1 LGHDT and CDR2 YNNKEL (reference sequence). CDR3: CASSQARSPLHF. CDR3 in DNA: TGTGCCAGCAGCCAAGCGAGGTCACCCCTCCACTTT.

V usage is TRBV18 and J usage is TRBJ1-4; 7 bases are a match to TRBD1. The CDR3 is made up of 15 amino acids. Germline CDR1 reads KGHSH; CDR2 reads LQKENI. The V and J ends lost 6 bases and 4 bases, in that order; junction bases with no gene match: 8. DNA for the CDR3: TGTGCCAGCTCCCCCCGACAGGGTGGTAATGAAAAACTGTTTTTT. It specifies CASSPRQGGNEKLFF.

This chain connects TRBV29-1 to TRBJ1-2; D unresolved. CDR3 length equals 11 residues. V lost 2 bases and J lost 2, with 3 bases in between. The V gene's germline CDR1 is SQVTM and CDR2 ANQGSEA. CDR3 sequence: CSVEQNYGYTF. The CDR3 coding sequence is TGCAGCGTTGAACAGAACTATGGCTACACCTTC.

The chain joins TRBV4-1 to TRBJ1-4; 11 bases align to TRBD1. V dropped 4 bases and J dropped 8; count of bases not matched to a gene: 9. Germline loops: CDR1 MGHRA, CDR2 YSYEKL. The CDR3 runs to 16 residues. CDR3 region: CASSRSGQGAYEKLFF. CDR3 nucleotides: TGCGCCAGCAGCCGGTCAGGACAGGGGGCATACGAAAAACTGTTTTTT.

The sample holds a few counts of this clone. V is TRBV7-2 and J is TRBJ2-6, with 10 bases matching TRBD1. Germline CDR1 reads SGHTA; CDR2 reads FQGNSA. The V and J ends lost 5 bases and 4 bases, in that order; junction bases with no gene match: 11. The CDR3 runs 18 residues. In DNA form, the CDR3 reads TGTGCCAGCAGCCCGCCGGGACAGGGGATGATCGGGGCCAACGTCCTGACTTTC. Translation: CASSPPGQGMIGANVLTF.

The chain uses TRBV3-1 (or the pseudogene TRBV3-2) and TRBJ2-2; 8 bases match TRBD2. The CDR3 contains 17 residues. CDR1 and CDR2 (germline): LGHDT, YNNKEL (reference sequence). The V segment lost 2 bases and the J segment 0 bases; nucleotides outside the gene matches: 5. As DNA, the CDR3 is TGTGCCAGCAGCCAAATCCCGGGACTAGCGAACACCGGGGAGCTGTTTTTT. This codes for CASSQIPGLANTGELFF.

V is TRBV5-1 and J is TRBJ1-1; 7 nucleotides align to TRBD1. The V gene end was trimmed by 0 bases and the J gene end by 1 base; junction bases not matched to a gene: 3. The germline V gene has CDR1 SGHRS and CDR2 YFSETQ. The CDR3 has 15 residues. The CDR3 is CASSLAEGANTEAFF. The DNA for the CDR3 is TGCGCCAGCAGCTTGGCCGAGGGGGCGAACACTGAAGCTTTCTTT.